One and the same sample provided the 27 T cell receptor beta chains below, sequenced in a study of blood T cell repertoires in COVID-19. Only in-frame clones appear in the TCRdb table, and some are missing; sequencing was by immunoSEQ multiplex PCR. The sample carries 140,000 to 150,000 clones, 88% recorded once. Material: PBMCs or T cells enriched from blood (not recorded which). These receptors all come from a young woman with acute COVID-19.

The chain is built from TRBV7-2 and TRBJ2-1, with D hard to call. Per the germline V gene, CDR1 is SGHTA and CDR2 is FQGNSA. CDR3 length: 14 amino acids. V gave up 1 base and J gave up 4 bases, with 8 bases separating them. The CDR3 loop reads CASSLGLSYNEQFF. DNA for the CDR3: TGTGCCAGCAGCTTAGGACTCTCGTACAATGAGCAGTTCTTC.

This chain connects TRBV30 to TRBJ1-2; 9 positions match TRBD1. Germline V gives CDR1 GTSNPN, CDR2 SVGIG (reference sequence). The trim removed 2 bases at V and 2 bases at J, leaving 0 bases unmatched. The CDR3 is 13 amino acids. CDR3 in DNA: TGTGCCTGGAGTACAGGGGGCAACTATGGCTACACCTTC. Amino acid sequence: CAWSTGGNYGYTF.

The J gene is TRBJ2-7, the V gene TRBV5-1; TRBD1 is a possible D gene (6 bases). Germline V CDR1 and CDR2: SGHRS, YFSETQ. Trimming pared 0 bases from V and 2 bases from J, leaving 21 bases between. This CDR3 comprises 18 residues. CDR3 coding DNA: TGCGCCAGCAGCTTGGGACTAAGTGTAGGACAGCTGACCTACGAGCAGTACTTC. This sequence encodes CASSLGLSVGQLTYEQYF.

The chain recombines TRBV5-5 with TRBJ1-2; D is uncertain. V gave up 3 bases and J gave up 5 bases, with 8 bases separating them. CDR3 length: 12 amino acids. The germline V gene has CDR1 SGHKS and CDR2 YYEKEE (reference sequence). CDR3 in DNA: TGTGCCAGCAGCTCGCTGAGTTATGGCTACACCTTC. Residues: CASSSLSYGYTF.

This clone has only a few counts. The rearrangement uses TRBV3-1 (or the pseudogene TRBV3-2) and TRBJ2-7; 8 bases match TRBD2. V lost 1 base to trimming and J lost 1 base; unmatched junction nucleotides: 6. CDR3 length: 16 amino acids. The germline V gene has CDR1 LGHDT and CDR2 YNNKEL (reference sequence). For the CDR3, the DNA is TGTGCCAGCAGCCAAGTCCCAAGCGGGAGATCCTACGAGCAGTACTTC. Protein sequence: CASSQVPSGRSYEQYF.

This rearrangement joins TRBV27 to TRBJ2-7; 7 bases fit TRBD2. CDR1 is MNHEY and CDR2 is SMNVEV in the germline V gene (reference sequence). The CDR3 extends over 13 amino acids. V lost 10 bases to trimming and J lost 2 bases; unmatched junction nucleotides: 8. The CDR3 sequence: CAIGRLPPYEQYF. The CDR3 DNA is TGTGCCATCGGGAGGTTACCCCCCTACGAGCAGTACTTC.

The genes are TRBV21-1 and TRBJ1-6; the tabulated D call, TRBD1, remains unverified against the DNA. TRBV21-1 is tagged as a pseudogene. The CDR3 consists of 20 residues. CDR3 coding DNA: TGTGCCAGCAGCTCCTACCTGTCCAGGGTCGACATCTCCTATAATTCACCCCTCCACTTT. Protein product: CASSSYLSRVDISYNSPLHF.

The CDR3 nucleotides read TGTGCCAGCAGCTTCACAGGGGTGGGTGGCTACACCTTC. It translates to CASSFTGVGGYTF. This rearrangement joins TRBV6-5 to TRBJ1-2; 7 bases match TRBD1. Germline lookup yields CDR1 MNHEY and CDR2 SVGAGI. The trim removed 6 bases at V and 7 bases at J, leaving 8 bases unmatched. CDR3 length: 13 amino acids.

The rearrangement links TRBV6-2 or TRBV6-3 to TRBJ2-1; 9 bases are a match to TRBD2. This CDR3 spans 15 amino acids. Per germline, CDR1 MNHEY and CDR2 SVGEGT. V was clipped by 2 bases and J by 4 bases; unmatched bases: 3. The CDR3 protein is CASSYASGRYNEQFF. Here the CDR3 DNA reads TGTGCCAGCAGTTACGCGAGCGGGAGGTACAATGAGCAGTTCTTC.

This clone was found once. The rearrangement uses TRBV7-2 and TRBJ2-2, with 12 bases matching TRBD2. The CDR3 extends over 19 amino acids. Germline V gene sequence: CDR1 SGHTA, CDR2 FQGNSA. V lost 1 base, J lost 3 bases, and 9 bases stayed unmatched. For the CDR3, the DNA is TGTGCCAGCAGCTTAGTGCGGCTAGCGGGAGGGTTAGACACCGGGGAGCTGTTTTTT. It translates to CASSLVRLAGGLDTGELFF.

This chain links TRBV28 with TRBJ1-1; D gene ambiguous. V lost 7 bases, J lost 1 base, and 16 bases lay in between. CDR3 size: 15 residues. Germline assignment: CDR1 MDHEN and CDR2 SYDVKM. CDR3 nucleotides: TGTGCCAGCACCGCCCGCTGGAGGGAGAACACTGAAGCTTTCTTT. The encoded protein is CASTARWRENTEAFF.

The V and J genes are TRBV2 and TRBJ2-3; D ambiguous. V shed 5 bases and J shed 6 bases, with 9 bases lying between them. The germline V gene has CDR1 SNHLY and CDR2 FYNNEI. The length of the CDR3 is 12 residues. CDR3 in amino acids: CASSPTGDTQYF. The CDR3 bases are TGTGCCAGCAGTCCGACTGGGGATACGCAGTATTTT.

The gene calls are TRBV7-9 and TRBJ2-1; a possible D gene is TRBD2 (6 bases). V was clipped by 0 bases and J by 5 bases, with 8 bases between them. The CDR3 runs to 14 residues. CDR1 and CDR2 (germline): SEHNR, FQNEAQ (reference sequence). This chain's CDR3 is CASSLAGSHNEQFF. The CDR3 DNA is TGTGCCAGCAGCTTAGCCGGGAGCCACAATGAGCAGTTCTTC.

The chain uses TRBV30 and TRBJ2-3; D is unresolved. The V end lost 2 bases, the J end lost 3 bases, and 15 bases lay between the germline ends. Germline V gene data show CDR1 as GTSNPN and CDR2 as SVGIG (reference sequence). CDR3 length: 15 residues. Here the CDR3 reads CAWSPPTGGTDTQYF. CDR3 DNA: TGTGCCTGGAGTCCCCCAACGGGTGGGACAGATACGCAGTATTTT.

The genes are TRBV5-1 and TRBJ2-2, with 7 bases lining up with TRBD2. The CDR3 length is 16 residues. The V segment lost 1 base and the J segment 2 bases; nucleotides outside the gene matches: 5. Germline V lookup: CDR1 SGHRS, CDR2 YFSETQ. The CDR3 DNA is TGCGCCAGCAGCTTGTTGCGGGAGACAAACACCGGGGAGCTGTTTTTT. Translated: CASSLLRETNTGELFF. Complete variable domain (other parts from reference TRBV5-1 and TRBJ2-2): KAGVTQTPRYLIKTRGQQVTLSCSPISGHRSVSWYQQTPGQGLQFLFEYFSETQRNKGNFPGRFSGRQFSNSRSEMNVSTLELGDSALYLCASSLLRETNTGELFFGEGSRLTVL.

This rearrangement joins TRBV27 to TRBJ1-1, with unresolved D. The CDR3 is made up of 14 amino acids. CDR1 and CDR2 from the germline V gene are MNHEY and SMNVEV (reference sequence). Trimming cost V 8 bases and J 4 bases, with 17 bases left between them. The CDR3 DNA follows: TGTGCCAGCCCCCCGGCCCCCGGGGTCACTGAAGCTTTCTTT. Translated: CASPPAPGVTEAFF.

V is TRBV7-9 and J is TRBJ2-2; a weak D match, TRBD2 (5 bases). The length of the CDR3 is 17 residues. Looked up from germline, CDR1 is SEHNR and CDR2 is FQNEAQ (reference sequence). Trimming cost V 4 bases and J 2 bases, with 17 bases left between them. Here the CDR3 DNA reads TGTGCCAGCAGCTCGGACCTTAGAGGGCAAAACACCGGGGAGCTGTTTTTT. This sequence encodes CASSSDLRGQNTGELFF.

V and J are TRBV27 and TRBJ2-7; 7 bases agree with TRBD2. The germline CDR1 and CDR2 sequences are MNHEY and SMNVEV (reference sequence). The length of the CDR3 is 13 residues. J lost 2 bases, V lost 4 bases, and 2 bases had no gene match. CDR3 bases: TGTGCCAGCAGTTCACTAGCGCCCTACGAGCAGTACTTC. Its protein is CASSSLAPYEQYF.

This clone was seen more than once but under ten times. The CDR3, as DNA: TGTGCCAGCAGCCATCCGGGACAGCTTAATGAAAAACTGTTTTTT. Protein sequence: CASSHPGQLNEKLFF. This chain connects TRBV7-9 to TRBJ1-4; TRBD1 matches at 7 bases. Unmatched junction bases numbered 7, after V lost 5 bases and J lost 4 bases. This CDR3 has 15 amino acids. Germline-derived CDR1 and CDR2 are SEHNR and FQNEAQ (reference sequence).

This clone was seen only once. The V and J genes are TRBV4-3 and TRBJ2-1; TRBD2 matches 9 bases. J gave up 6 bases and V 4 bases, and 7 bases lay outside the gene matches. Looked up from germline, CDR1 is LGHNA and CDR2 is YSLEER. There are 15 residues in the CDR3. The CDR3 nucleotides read TGCGCCAGCAGCCCCCTAGCGGGAATCGGCAATGAGCAGTTCTTC. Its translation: CASSPLAGIGNEQFF.

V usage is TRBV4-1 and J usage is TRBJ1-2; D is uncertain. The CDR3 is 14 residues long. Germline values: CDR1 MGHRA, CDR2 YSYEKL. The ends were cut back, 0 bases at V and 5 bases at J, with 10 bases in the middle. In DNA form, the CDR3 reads TGCGCCAGCAGCCAAGACGAGGGATGGTATGGCTACACCTTC. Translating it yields CASSQDEGWYGYTF.

CDR3 sequence: CASSFIHGSSYNEQFF. CDR3 nucleotide sequence: TGTGCCAGCAGTTTTATACACGGGAGCTCCTACAATGAGCAGTTCTTC. The rearrangement links TRBV28 to TRBJ2-1, with D possibly being TRBD2 (6 bases). Germline V CDR1 and CDR2: MDHEN, SYDVKM. The V and J ends lost 3 bases and 0 bases respectively, with 12 bases between them. This CDR3 spans 16 amino acids.

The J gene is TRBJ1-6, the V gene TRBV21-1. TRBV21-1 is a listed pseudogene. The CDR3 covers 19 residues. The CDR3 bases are TGTGCCAGCAGACTTGGGGGGGCAGGTAGAATTCGGACACATTCACCCCTCCACTTT. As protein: CASRLGGAGRIRTHSPLHF.

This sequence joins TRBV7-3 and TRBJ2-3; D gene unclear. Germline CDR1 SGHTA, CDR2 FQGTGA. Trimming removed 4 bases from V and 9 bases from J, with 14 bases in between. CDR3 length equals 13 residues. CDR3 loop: CASSSTPRGTQYF. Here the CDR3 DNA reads TGTGCCAGCAGCTCCACACCCCGCGGCACGCAGTATTTT.

CDR3 in amino acids: CASSYGTSNTEAFF. CDR3 sequence (DNA): TGTGCCAGCAGCTACGGGACATCGAACACTGAAGCTTTCTTT. The chain employs TRBV7-2 and TRBJ1-1, with a tentative D call TRBD1 (6 bases). This CDR3 comprises 14 residues. The V and J ends lost 4 bases and 1 base respectively, with 10 bases between them. CDR1 is SGHTA and CDR2 is FQGNSA in the germline V gene.

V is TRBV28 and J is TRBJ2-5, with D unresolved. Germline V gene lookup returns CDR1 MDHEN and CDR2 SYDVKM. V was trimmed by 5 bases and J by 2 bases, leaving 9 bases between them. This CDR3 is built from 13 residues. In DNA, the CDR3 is TGTGCCAGCAGTCCCCCCCATCAAGAGACCCAGTACTTC. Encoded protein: CASSPPHQETQYF.

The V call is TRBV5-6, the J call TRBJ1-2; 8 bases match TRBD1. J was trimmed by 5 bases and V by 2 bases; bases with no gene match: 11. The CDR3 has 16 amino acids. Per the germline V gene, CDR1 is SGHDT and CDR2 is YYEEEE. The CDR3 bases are TGTGCCAGCAGCTTTTGGCAGGGGGCCGGTTATTATGGCTACACCTTC. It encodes CASSFWQGAGYYGYTF.